Listed here are 24 T cell receptor beta chains from one sample, sequenced in a study of blood T cell repertoires in COVID-19. The method was immunoSEQ multiplex PCR; TCRdb's version includes in-frame clones alone and lacks a portion of them. The table has around 220,000 clones, roughly 88% seen once. Sequenced material: peripheral blood. These receptors came from a woman between 40 and 55 years old who had recovered from COVID-19.

The rearrangement joins TRBV27 to TRBJ2-4, with 7 nucleotides matching TRBD1. Germline trimming cut 5 bases from V and 3 bases from J; bases unmatched to any gene: 19. Per germline, CDR1 MNHEY and CDR2 SMNVEV (reference sequence). The CDR3 sequence is 19 residues long. The CDR3 nucleotides read TGTGCCAGCAGTACTACCCGAGACAGGGCTCTTCCTAGCAAAAACATTCAGTACTTC. It codes for CASSTTRDRALPSKNIQYF.

The chain employs TRBV11-2 and TRBJ2-1; 7 bases fit TRBD2. V lost 5 bases and J lost 8; bases outside the gene matches: 9. This CDR3 has 14 amino acids. The germline CDR1 and CDR2 sequences are SGHAT and FQNNGV. As DNA, the CDR3 is TGTGCCAGCAGCGGGCGGGGGACGGGGGATGAGCAGTTCTTC. It specifies CASSGRGTGDEQFF.

This chain connects TRBV11-3 to TRBJ1-1; weak D call: TRBD1 (5 bases). Trimming took off 3 bases at V and 8 bases at J, with 19 bases between the two ends. The CDR3 loop spans 15 amino acids. Germline V CDR1 and CDR2: SGHNT, YENEEA. CDR3 protein: CASSFSGHLSREAFF. As DNA, the CDR3 is TGTGCCAGCAGCTTTTCCGGACACCTAAGCCGGGAAGCTTTCTTT.

The rearrangement uses TRBV9 and TRBJ2-3, with a tentative D call TRBD1 (6 bases). The germline CDR1 and CDR2 sequences are SGDLS and YYNGEE. The CDR3 extends over 16 amino acids. The V end was cut by 4 bases, the J end by 3 bases, with 18 bases between. CDR3 DNA sequence: TGTGCCAGCAGCCAGGGAACAGGGACCACTACAGATACGCAGTATTTT. Protein: CASSQGTGTTTDTQYF.

The rearrangement uses TRBV7-9 and TRBJ1-5; 8 positions agree with TRBD1. The length of the CDR3 is 15 residues. The germline CDR1 and CDR2 sequences are SEHNR and FQNEAQ (reference sequence). V lost 2 bases, J lost 6 bases, and 6 bases stayed unmatched. The CDR3 loop reads CASSLWTGQAQPQHF. Here the CDR3 DNA reads TGTGCCAGCAGCTTATGGACAGGGCAGGCTCAGCCCCAGCATTTT.

This clone is a singleton in its sample. The chain employs TRBV11-1 and TRBJ2-7, with D perhaps matching TRBD1 (5 bases). With 2 bases removed from V and 0 bases from J, the gap between germline ends came to 8 bases. Per the germline V gene, CDR1 is SGHAT and CDR2 is FQDESV (reference sequence). The CDR3 covers 14 residues. Here the CDR3 reads CASSLRQGSYEQYF. CDR3 bases: TGTGCCAGCAGCTTACGGCAGGGCTCCTACGAGCAGTACTTC.

This chain connects TRBV7-3 to TRBJ2-1; a possible D gene is TRBD2 (5 bases). This CDR3 is built from 14 residues. With 2 bases removed from V and 8 bases from J, the gap between germline ends came to 13 bases. Per germline, CDR1 SGHTA and CDR2 FQGTGA. The CDR3 bases are TGTGCCAGCAGCTTACATGCGACTATCTATGAGCAGTTCTTC. The encoded protein is CASSLHATIYEQFF. Together with reference TRBV7-3 and TRBJ2-1, the CDR3 gives the full variable domain: GAGVSQTPSNKVTEKGKYVELRCDPISGHTALYWYRQSLGQGPEFLIYFQGTGAADDSGLPNDRFFAVRPEGSVSTLKIQRTERGDSAVYLCASSLHATIYEQFFGPGTRLTVL.

The chain has TRBV3-1 (or the pseudogene TRBV3-2) and TRBJ2-7, with D possibly TRBD1 on 6 matching bases. The V and J ends lost 4 bases and 3 bases respectively, with 10 bases between them. The germline gives CDR1 LGHDT, CDR2 YNNKEL (reference sequence). This CDR3 contains 13 residues. CDR3 amino acids: CASSRGQSYEQYF. The DNA of the CDR3 is TGTGCCAGCAGCCGAGGACAGAGCTACGAGCAGTACTTC.

This clone has just a few counts. V and J are TRBV28 and TRBJ2-7; 8 bases line up with TRBD1. Germline assignment: CDR1 MDHEN and CDR2 SYDVKM. The CDR3 is made up of 12 amino acids. V was clipped by 3 bases and J by 6 bases; unmatched bases: 1. The CDR3 is CASSFRGPEQYF. The CDR3 coding sequence is TGTGCCAGCAGTTTCAGGGGGCCCGAGCAGTACTTC. Full variable domain (missing parts from reference TRBV28 and TRBJ2-7): DVKVTQSSRYLVKRTGEKVFLECVQDMDHENMFWYRQDPGLGLRLIYFSYDVKMKEKGDIPEGYSVSREKKERFSLILESASTNQTSMYLCASSFRGPEQYFGPGTRLTVT.

This CDR3 is CAISELAGLSTDTQYF. As DNA, the CDR3 is TGTGCCATCAGTGAGCTGGCGGGCCTTAGCACAGATACGCAGTATTTT. The chain has TRBV10-3 and TRBJ2-3; D may be TRBD2 (5 bases). Germline assignment: CDR1 ENHRY and CDR2 SYGVKD. There are 16 residues in the CDR3. V lost 2 bases to trimming and J lost 0 bases, with 12 bases between them.

The V and J genes are TRBV4-2 and TRBJ2-3, with 8 bases matching TRBD1. The ends lost 3 bases at V and 2 bases at J; junction bases unmatched: 7. Per the germline V gene, CDR1 is LGHNA and CDR2 is YNFKEQ. This CDR3 comprises 16 residues. The CDR3 nucleotides are TGTGCCAGCAGCCAGATAGCGCAGGGGGCCACAGATACGCAGTATTTT. It yields the protein CASSQIAQGATDTQYF.

Notes on this clone: One junction end disagrees with the germline gene, perhaps due to a read error. The chain is built from TRBV30 and TRBJ1-1; D gene uncertain. This CDR3 is built from 8 residues. Germline loops: CDR1 GTSNPN, CDR2 SVGIG (reference sequence). CDR3 sequence (DNA): TGTGCCTGGGGGCAGGCTCCTTTT. This codes for CAWGQAPF.

The chain links TRBV28 to TRBJ1-2; possibly TRBD1 for D (6 bases). Trimming left V 5 bases short and J 4 bases short, with 17 bases between. The CDR3 sequence is 15 residues long. Per germline, CDR1 MDHEN and CDR2 SYDVKM. As DNA, the CDR3 is TGTGCCAGCAGTAACCGGGGGGGCGTTGCCTATGGCTACACCTTC. Translated, it gives CASSNRGGVAYGYTF.

CDR3 coding DNA: TGTGCCAGCAGCTTAGGACCCGGGATTAATACAGATACGCAGTATTTT. Residues: CASSLGPGINTDTQYF. The chain combines TRBV7-9 with TRBJ2-3, with a possible D match to TRBD2 (5 bases). Deletions cut 1 base from V and 3 bases from J, with 14 bases between. The CDR3 is 16 residues long. Per germline, CDR1 SEHNR and CDR2 FQNEAQ (reference sequence).

This clone was observed once. The chain carries TRBV11-2 and TRBJ2-1; 8 nucleotides align to TRBD2. Looked up from germline, CDR1 is SGHAT and CDR2 is FQNNGV. The CDR3 runs to 16 residues. V gave up 3 bases and J gave up 5 bases; unmatched junction bases: 9. CDR3 in DNA: TGTGCCAGCAGCTTCTCGACAGCGGGAGTTAACAATGAGCAGTTCTTC. It specifies CASSFSTAGVNNEQFF. Variable domain in full (rest from reference TRBV11-2 and TRBJ2-1): EAGVAQSPRYKIIEKRQSVAFWCNPISGHATLYWYQQILGQGPKLLIQFQNNGVVDDSQLPKDRFSAERLKGVDSTLKIQPAKLEDSAVYLCASSFSTAGVNNEQFFGPGTRLTVL.

The rearrangement links TRBV5-1 to TRBJ1-5; 9 bases are a match to TRBD1. V was pared by 0 bases and J by 7 bases, with 5 bases of the junction left unmatched. Germline-derived CDR1 and CDR2 are SGHRS and YFSETQ. There are 15 residues in the CDR3. CDR3 loop: CASSLEGQGGQPQHF. CDR3 coding DNA: TGCGCCAGCAGCTTGGAGGGACAGGGAGGCCAGCCCCAGCATTTT.

This sequence joins TRBV27 and TRBJ2-7; the match to TRBD1 covers 9 bases. Germline V gene lookup returns CDR1 MNHEY and CDR2 SMNVEV (reference sequence). The CDR3 totals 18 residues. The J segment lost 0 bases and the V segment lost 4 bases, leaving 13 bases of the junction unmatched. The CDR3 spells CASSSTGTGSKDSYEQYF. Here the CDR3 DNA reads TGTGCCAGCAGTTCGACGGGGACAGGGAGTAAGGACTCCTACGAGCAGTACTTC.

The J gene is TRBJ2-7, the V gene TRBV11-3, with 14 bases matching TRBD2. V shed 0 bases, J shed 5 bases, and the junction held 6 bases outside the gene matches. Germline CDR1 is SGHNT and CDR2 is YENEEA. This CDR3 spans 17 amino acids. CDR3: CASSLDWGTSGSHEQYF. The CDR3 bases are TGTGCCAGCAGCTTAGATTGGGGGACTAGCGGGAGCCACGAGCAGTACTTC.

The J gene is TRBJ1-6, the V gene TRBV7-9; 9 bases are shared with TRBD1. The V and J ends lost 2 bases and 7 bases, in that order; junction bases with no gene match: 3. CDR3 length equals 15 residues. Germline CDR1 reads SEHNR; CDR2 reads FQNEAQ (reference sequence). CDR3 sequence: CASSLSGTGNSPLHF. CDR3 in DNA: TGTGCCAGCAGCTTAAGTGGGACAGGGAATTCACCCCTCCACTTT.

The genes are TRBV10-2 and TRBJ2-1; the D gene is possibly TRBD2 (5 bases). CDR1 and CDR2 (germline): WSHSY, SAAADI. CDR3 size: 13 residues. V lost 6 bases and J lost 9, with 15 bases in between. This chain's CDR3 is CASRDPGGSEQFF. The CDR3 DNA follows: TGCGCCAGCAGGGACCCCGGAGGAAGTGAGCAGTTCTTC.

The chain is built from TRBV21-1 and TRBJ2-2; TRBD2 is the table's D call, not checked against the DNA. TRBV21-1 is termed a pseudogene. This CDR3 region has 20 residues. CDR3 residues: CASSKGEADSARGHTGELFF. CDR3 bases: TGTGCCAGCAGCAAAGGGGAGGCCGACTCCGCACGAGGTCACACCGGGGAGCTGTTTTTT.

This chain uses TRBV5-5 with TRBJ1-3; D uncertain. Germline-derived CDR1 and CDR2 are SGHKS and YYEKEE (reference sequence). CDR3 size: 16 residues. The V and J ends lost 5 bases and 0 bases respectively, with 15 bases between them. The CDR3 loop is CASSLEPTNSGNTIYF. The CDR3 DNA follows: TGTGCCAGCAGTCTGGAGCCGACGAACTCTGGAAACACCATATATTTT.

This chain links TRBV28 with TRBJ2-3; 7 bases align to TRBD2. Losses at the gene ends were 2 bases for V and 1 base for J; bases not matched to a gene: 12. Germline lookup yields CDR1 MDHEN and CDR2 SYDVKM. The CDR3 is 18 amino acids. The CDR3 coding sequence is TGTGCCAGCAGTTTAACCTCCTCGGCCCGGGGGGGCACAGATACGCAGTATTTT. This encodes CASSLTSSARGGTDTQYF.

This chain uses TRBV28 with TRBJ1-4, with TRBD1 as a possible D gene (5 bases). The CDR3 has 12 amino acids. V was clipped by 4 bases and J by 7 bases, with 7 bases between them. Germline assignment: CDR1 MDHEN and CDR2 SYDVKM. The CDR3 coding sequence is TGTGCCAGCAGTTCAGGGTTTGAAAAACTGTTTTTT. This translates into CASSSGFEKLFF.